What follows are 12 T cell receptor beta chains derived from one specimen sequenced in a study of T cell changes during pregnancy in multiple sclerosis. The assay was immunoSEQ multiplex PCR, and TCRdb's table has in-frame clones only and misses some. The sample has around 31,000 clones, about 92% seen once; the top ten hold roughly 0.4%. The source was CD4+ T cells from peripheral blood mononuclear cells, collected in the second trimester of pregnancy. Receptors originate from a female donor with multiple sclerosis, enrolled in a pregnancy study.

The rearrangement joins TRBV7-8 to TRBJ2-7; D remains ambiguous. V was pared by 1 base and J by 0 bases, with 10 bases between. CDR3 size: 15 residues. Per germline, CDR1 SGHVS and CDR2 FQNEAQ. CDR3 sequence reads: CASSLEASSSYEQYF. The CDR3 region has the DNA TGTGCCAGCAGCTTAGAAGCTAGTTCCTCCTACGAGCAGTACTTC.

This chain uses TRBV5-4 with TRBJ1-5; TRBD1 matches at 8 bases. This CDR3 is built from 16 residues. After removal of 7 bases from V and 0 bases from J, the junction contained 9 bases not matched to a gene. Germline V gene lookup returns CDR1 SGHNT and CDR2 YYREEE (reference sequence). The CDR3 is CASRDRFKDSNQPQHF. The CDR3 nucleotides read TGTGCCAGCCGGGACAGGTTCAAGGATAGCAATCAGCCCCAGCATTTT.

The rearrangement links TRBV28 to TRBJ1-2, with a tentative D call TRBD1 (6 bases). Germline V lookup: CDR1 MDHEN, CDR2 SYDVKM. Between the trimmed V and J ends, which lost 6 bases and 4 bases, there was a span of 18 bases. The CDR3 loop spans 15 amino acids. The CDR3 coding sequence is TGTGCCAGCAGACCATCCGGACAGATCACCTATGGCTACACCTTC. Translated: CASRPSGQITYGYTF.

The V gene is TRBV5-1, the J gene TRBJ2-5; 8 nucleotides agree with TRBD1. V shed 4 bases and J 4 bases; nucleotides not matched to a gene: 6. Germline CDR1 reads SGHRS; CDR2 reads YFSETQ. The length of the CDR3 is 14 residues. The CDR3 coding sequence is TGCGCCAGCAGCAACGGACAGGGTCGAGAGACCCAGTACTTC. Protein sequence: CASSNGQGRETQYF.

CDR3 region: CASSPGLAGLETQYF. The CDR3 nucleotides are TGTGCCAGCTCCCCGGGACTAGCGGGATTAGAGACCCAGTACTTC. The chain carries TRBV7-8 and TRBJ2-5, with 13 nucleotides matching TRBD2. Germline CDR1 and CDR2: SGHVS and FQNEAQ. Trimming cost V 8 bases and J 4 bases; bases outside gene matches: 7. CDR3 size: 15 residues.

J is TRBJ2-1 and V is TRBV5-4; TRBD1 matches at 10 bases. The germline V gene has CDR1 SGHNT and CDR2 YYREEE (reference sequence). The CDR3 is 16 amino acids. V shed 0 bases and J 5 bases; nucleotides not matched to a gene: 5. The CDR3 here is CASSLAGQGLNNEQFF. For the CDR3, the DNA is TGTGCCAGCAGCTTGGCGGGACAGGGGTTGAACAATGAGCAGTTCTTC.

The J gene is TRBJ2-7, the V gene TRBV7-2; D might be TRBD1 (5 bases). V shed 3 bases and J shed 5 bases, with 8 bases lying between them. CDR3 length: 12 amino acids. Germline V gene lookup returns CDR1 SGHTA and CDR2 FQGNSA. DNA for the CDR3: TGTGCCAGCAGCTTTCTCAGGGACGAGCAGTACTTC. Translated: CASSFLRDEQYF.

The J gene is TRBJ2-2, the V gene TRBV29-1; tentatively, D is TRBD2 (5 bases). From germline, CDR1 is SQVTM and CDR2 ANQGSEA. V lost 4 bases and J lost 9, with 12 bases in between. CDR3 length: 12 amino acids. CDR3 region: CSVAGLGRELFF. The CDR3, as DNA: TGCAGCGTTGCGGGGTTGGGCCGGGAGCTGTTTTTT.

This sequence joins TRBV9 and TRBJ1-5, with TRBD1 identical over 8 bases. J was trimmed by 7 bases and V by 0 bases; bases with no gene match: 6. The CDR3 is 15 residues long. From germline, CDR1 is SGDLS and CDR2 YYNGEE. The CDR3 region has the DNA TGTGCCAGCAGCGTAGCAGGGGGCGACGGGCAGCCCCAGCATTTT. Amino acid sequence: CASSVAGGDGQPQHF.

The rearrangement joins TRBV4-1 to TRBJ2-5; 7 bases line up with TRBD2. The CDR3 extends over 17 amino acids. Losses at the gene ends were 0 bases for V and 5 bases for J; bases not matched to a gene: 12. Germline loops: CDR1 MGHRA, CDR2 YSYEKL. This CDR3 reads CASSQEGTGLMLETQYF. The CDR3 DNA sequence: TGCGCCAGCAGCCAAGAAGGGACGGGACTAATGTTGGAGACCCAGTACTTC.

The V and J genes are TRBV5-1 and TRBJ2-4, with 9 bases aligning to TRBD1. CDR3 length: 14 residues. Germline CDR1 is SGHRS and CDR2 is YFSETQ. V lost 2 bases to trimming and J lost 8 bases; unmatched junction nucleotides: 5. The CDR3 nucleotides are TGCGCCAGCAGCTTCGGGACAGGGAGGGACATTCAGTACTTC. Translation: CASSFGTGRDIQYF. Variable domain in full (rest from reference TRBV5-1 and TRBJ2-4): KAGVTQTPRYLIKTRGQQVTLSCSPISGHRSVSWYQQTPGQGLQFLFEYFSETQRNKGNFPGRFSGRQFSNSRSEMNVSTLELGDSALYLCASSFGTGRDIQYFGAGTRLSVL.

The V and J genes are TRBV6-1 and TRBJ1-1; tentatively, D is TRBD1 (6 bases). V was cut by 10 bases and J by 9 bases, with 18 bases left in between. Germline CDR1 MNHNS, CDR2 SASEGT. The CDR3 runs to 12 residues. The CDR3 sequence is CAIRRSGEKAFF. CDR3 nucleotide sequence: TGTGCCATCCGTCGCTCAGGGGAAAAAGCTTTCTTT.